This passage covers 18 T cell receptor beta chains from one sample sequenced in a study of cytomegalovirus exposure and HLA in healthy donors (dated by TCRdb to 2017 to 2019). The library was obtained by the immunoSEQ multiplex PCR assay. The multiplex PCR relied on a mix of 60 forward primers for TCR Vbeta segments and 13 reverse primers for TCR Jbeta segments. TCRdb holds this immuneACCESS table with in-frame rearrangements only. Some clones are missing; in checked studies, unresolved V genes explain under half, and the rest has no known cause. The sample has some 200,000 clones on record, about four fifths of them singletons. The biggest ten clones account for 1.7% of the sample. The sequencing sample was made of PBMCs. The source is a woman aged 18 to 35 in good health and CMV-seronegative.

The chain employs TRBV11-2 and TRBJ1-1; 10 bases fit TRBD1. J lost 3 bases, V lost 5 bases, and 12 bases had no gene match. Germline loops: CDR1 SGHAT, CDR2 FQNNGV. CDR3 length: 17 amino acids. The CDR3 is CASSTDRGLSLYTEAFF. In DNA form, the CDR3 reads TGTGCCAGCAGCACTGACAGGGGGCTCAGTTTGTACACTGAAGCTTTCTTT.

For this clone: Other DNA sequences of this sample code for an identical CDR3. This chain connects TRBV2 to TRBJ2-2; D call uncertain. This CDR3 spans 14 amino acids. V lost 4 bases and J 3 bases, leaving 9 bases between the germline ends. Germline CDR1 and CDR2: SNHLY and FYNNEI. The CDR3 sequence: CASSVSRDTGELFF. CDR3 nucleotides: TGTGCCAGCAGTGTCAGTCGTGACACCGGGGAGCTGTTTTTT.

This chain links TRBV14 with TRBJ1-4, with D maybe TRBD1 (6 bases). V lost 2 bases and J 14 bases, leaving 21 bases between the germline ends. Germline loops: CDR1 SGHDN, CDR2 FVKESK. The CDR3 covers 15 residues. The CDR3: CASSQWAGGQPILFF. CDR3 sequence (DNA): TGTGCCAGCAGCCAATGGGCCGGGGGGCAGCCGATCCTGTTTTTT.

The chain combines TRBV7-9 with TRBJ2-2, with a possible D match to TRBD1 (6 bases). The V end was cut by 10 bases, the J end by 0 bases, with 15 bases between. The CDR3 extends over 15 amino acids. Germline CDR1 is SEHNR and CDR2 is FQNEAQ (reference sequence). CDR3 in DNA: TGTGCCACCAGAGGGACAAGGCCGAACACCGGGGAGCTGTTTTTT. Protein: CATRGTRPNTGELFF.

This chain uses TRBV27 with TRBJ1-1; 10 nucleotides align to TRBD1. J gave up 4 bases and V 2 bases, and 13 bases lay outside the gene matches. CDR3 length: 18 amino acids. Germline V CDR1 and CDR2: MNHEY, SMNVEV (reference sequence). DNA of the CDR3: TGTGCCAGCAGTTTAGAGGTGAGAGACAGGGGGCAGGTCACTGAAGCTTTCTTT. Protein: CASSLEVRDRGQVTEAFF.

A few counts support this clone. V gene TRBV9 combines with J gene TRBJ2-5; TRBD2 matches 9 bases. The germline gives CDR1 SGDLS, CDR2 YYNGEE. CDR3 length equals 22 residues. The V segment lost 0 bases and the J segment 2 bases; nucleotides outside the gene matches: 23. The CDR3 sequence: CASSVGGSGGRAVGARQETQYF. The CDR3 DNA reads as TGTGCCAGCAGCGTAGGTGGGTCCGGCGGGAGGGCCGTCGGGGCTAGGCAAGAGACCCAGTACTTC.

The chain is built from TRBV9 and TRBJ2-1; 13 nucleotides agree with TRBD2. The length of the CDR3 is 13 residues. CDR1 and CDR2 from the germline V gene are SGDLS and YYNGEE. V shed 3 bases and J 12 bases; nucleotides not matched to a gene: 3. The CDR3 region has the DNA TGTGCCAGCAGCGGGACTAGCGGGAGCCCGCAGTTCTTC. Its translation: CASSGTSGSPQFF.

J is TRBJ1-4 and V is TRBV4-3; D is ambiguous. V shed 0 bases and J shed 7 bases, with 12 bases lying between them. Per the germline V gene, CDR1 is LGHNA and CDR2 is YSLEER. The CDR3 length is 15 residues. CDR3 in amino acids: CASSQDVRRVEKLFF. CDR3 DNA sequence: TGCGCCAGCAGCCAAGATGTCCGTCGAGTTGAAAAACTGTTTTTT.

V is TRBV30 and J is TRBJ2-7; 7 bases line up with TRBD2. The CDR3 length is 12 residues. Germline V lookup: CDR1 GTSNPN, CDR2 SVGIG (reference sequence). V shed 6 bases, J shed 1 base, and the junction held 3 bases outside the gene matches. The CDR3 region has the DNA TGTGCCTGTTCTAGCGGTTCCTACGAGCAGTACTTC. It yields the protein CACSSGSYEQYF. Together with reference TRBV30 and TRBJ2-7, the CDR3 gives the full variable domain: SQTIHQWPATLVQPVGSPLSLECTVEGTSNPNLYWYRQAAGRGLQLLFYSVGIGQISSEVPQNLSASRPQDRQFILSSKKLLLSDSGFYLCACSSGSYEQYFGPGTRLTVT.

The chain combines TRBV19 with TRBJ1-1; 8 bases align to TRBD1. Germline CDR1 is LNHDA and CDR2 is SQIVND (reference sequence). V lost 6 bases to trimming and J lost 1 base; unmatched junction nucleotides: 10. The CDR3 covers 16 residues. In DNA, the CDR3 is TGTGCCAGTAGACCCGGACAGGGATCGGAGAACACTGAAGCTTTCTTT. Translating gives CASRPGQGSENTEAFF.

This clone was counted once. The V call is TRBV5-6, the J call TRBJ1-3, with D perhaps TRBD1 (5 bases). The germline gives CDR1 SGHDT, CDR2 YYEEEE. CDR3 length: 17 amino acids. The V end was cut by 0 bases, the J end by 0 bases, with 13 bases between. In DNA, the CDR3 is TGTGCCAGCAGCTTGGGATGGTCGCAGGGCTCTGGAAACACCATATATTTT. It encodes CASSLGWSQGSGNTIYF.

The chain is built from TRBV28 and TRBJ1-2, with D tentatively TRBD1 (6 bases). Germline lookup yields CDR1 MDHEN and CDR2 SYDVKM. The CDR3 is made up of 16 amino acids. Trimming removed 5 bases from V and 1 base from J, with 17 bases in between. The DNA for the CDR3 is TGTGCCAGCAGTAACCGGACAGTTGCCTTTAACTATGGCTACACCTTC. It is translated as CASSNRTVAFNYGYTF.

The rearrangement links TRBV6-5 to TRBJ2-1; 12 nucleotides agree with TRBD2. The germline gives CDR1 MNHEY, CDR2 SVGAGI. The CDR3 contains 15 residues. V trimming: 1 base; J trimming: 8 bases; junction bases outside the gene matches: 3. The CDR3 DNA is TGTGCCAGCAGTTACTTCGCTAGCGGGGGGGATGAGCAGTTCTTC. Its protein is CASSYFASGGDEQFF.

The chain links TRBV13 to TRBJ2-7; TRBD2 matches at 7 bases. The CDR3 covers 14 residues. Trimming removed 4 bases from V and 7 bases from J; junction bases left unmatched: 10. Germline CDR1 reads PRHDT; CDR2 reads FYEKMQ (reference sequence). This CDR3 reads CASSSPGRAREQYF. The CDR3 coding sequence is TGTGCCAGCAGCTCGCCGGGGAGGGCCAGGGAGCAGTACTTC.

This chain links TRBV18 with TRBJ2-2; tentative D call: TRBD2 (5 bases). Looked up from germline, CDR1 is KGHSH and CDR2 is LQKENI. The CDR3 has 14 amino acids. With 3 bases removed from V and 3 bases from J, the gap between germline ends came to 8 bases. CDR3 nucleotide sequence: TGTGCCAGCTCACCCGGACTGGACACCGGGGAGCTGTTTTTT. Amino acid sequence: CASSPGLDTGELFF.

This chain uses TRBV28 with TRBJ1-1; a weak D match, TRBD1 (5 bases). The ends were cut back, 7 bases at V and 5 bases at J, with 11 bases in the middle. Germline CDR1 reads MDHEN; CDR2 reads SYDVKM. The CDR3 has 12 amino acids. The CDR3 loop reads CASTIGGTEAFF. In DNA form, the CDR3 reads TGTGCCAGCACCATTGGGGGGACTGAAGCTTTCTTT.

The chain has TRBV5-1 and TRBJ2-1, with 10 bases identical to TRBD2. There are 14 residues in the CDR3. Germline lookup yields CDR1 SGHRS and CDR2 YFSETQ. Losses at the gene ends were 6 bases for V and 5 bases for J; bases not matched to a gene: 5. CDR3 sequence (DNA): TGCGCCAGCACTGGAACTAGCGGGAACAATGAGCAGTTCTTC. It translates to CASTGTSGNNEQFF.

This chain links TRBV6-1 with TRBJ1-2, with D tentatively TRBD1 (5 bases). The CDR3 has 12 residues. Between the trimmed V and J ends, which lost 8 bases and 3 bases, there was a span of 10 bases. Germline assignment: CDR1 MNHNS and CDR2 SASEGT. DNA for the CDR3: TGTGCCAGCTCTTGGGGGGACTATGGCTACACCTTC. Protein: CASSWGDYGYTF.